A single sample is the source of the 8 T cell receptor beta chains below, sequenced in a study of cytomegalovirus exposure and HLA in healthy donors. 60 Vbeta and 13 Jbeta primers were used in PCR. The repertoire was sequenced with immunoSEQ multiplex PCR; TCRdb's copy has only in-frame clones and lacks some. The table shows fewer than 200,000 clones, with less than 90% occurring only once. The sequencing sample was made of PBMCs. All receptors derive from a girl less than two years old in good health and CMV-seronegative.

The V call is TRBV2, the J call TRBJ2-4; D is uncertain. Germline CDR1 is SNHLY and CDR2 is FYNNEI. The CDR3 runs 17 residues. Deletions cut 3 bases from V and 1 base from J, with 16 bases between. This CDR3 reads CASSDQWLAPAKNIQYF. The CDR3 coding sequence is TGTGCCAGCAGTGATCAGTGGTTAGCTCCCGCCAAAAACATTCAGTACTTC.

The chain links TRBV12-5 to TRBJ2-1; a weak D match, TRBD2 (5 bases). Germline V gene lookup returns CDR1 LGHNT and CDR2 FRNRAP. Deletions cut 2 bases from V and 2 bases from J, with 13 bases between. The CDR3 has 16 residues. CDR3 residues: CASGLLAPRTYNEQFF. CDR3 nucleotides: TGTGCTAGTGGTTTGCTAGCCCCCAGGACCTACAATGAGCAGTTCTTC.

V usage is TRBV9 and J usage is TRBJ2-3; 10 bases fit TRBD2. Trimming at V came to 0 bases and at J to 1 base, leaving 2 bases not matched to a gene. Germline V lookup: CDR1 SGDLS, CDR2 YYNGEE. The CDR3 has 16 amino acids. This CDR3 reads CASSVAGTSGTDTQYF. The CDR3 DNA reads as TGTGCCAGCAGCGTAGCCGGGACTAGCGGCACAGATACGCAGTATTTT.

The chain carries TRBV5-6 and TRBJ2-5; 7 nucleotides agree with TRBD2. Looked up from germline, CDR1 is SGHDT and CDR2 is YYEEEE. The CDR3 has 16 residues. The V gene end was trimmed by 0 bases and the J gene end by 0 bases; junction bases not matched to a gene: 5. This chain's CDR3 is CASSLGLAAYQETQYF. The CDR3 region has the DNA TGTGCCAGCAGCTTGGGGCTAGCGGCCTACCAAGAGACCCAGTACTTC.

This clone was observed once. The chain couples TRBV7-9 to TRBJ2-5; 14 bases are a match to TRBD2. J gave up 4 bases and V 4 bases, and 11 bases lay outside the gene matches. The CDR3 contains 18 residues. CDR1 and CDR2 (germline): SEHNR, FQNEAQ (reference sequence). CDR3 bases: TGTGCCAGCAGCTCACGACAGGGACTAGCGGGAGTGGGAGAGACCCAGTACTTC. Translating gives CASSSRQGLAGVGETQYF.

This chain connects TRBV30 to TRBJ2-7, with 7 bases identical to TRBD2. The CDR3 extends over 14 amino acids. The J segment lost 4 bases and the V segment lost 3 bases, leaving 9 bases of the junction unmatched. The germline V gene has CDR1 GTSNPN and CDR2 SVGIG (reference sequence). The CDR3 DNA reads TGTGCCTGGAGGACCCCGGGACTACGTTACGAGCAGTACTTC. It encodes CAWRTPGLRYEQYF.

This chain links TRBV6-1 with TRBJ2-5; TRBD1 agrees at 9 bases. Trimming took 5 bases from V and 4 from J; bases not matched to a gene: 5. Germline V gene data show CDR1 as MNHNS and CDR2 as SASEGT. This CDR3 comprises 14 residues. The DNA for the CDR3 is TGTGCCAGCAGTCCAAGACAGGGGGGAGAGACCCAGTACTTC. Its translation: CASSPRQGGETQYF.

The J gene is TRBJ2-7, the V gene TRBV13; TRBD2 matches at 7 bases. Germline values: CDR1 PRHDT, CDR2 FYEKMQ (reference sequence). CDR3 length equals 14 residues. Trimming cost V 6 bases and J 3 bases; bases outside gene matches: 8. The CDR3 DNA follows: TGTGCCAGCAGGAAAGCGGGGACTTACTACGAGCAGTACTTC. It encodes CASRKAGTYYEQYF.